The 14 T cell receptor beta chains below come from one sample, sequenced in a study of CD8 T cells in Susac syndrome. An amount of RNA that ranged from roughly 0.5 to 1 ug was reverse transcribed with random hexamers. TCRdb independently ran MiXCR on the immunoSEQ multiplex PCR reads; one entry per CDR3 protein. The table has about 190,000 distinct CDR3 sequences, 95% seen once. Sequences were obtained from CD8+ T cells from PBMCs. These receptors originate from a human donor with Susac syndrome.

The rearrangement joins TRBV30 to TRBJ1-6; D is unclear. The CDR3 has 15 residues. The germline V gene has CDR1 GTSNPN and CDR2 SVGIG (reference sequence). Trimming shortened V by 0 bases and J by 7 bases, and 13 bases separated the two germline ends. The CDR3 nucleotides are TGTGCCTGGAGTGTACTCATACAGCGCAATTCACCCCTCCACTTT. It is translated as CAWSVLIQRNSPLHF.

The CDR3 region has the DNA TGCGCCAGCACGGACAGGGAAAATGAGCAGTTCTTC. Its protein product is CASTDRENEQFF. V gene TRBV5-1 combines with J gene TRBJ2-1; the match to TRBD1 covers 8 bases. From germline, CDR1 is SGHRS and CDR2 YFSETQ. The CDR3 covers 12 residues. V lost 6 bases and J lost 7; bases outside the gene matches: 3.

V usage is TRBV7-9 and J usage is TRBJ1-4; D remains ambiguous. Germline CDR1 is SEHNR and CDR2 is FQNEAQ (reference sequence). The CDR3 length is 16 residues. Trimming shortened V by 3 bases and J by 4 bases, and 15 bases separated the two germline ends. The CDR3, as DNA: TGTGCCAGCAGCTTCCCTGGGCAGGTTCTTAATGAAAAACTGTTTTTT. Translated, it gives CASSFPGQVLNEKLFF.

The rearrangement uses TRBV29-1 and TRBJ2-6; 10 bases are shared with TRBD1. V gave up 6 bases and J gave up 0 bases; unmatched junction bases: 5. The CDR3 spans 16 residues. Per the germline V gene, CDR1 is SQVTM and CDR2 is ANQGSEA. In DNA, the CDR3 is TGCAGCGTCTTGGGACAGGGGAACTCTGGGGCCAACGTCCTGACTTTC. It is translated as CSVLGQGNSGANVLTF.

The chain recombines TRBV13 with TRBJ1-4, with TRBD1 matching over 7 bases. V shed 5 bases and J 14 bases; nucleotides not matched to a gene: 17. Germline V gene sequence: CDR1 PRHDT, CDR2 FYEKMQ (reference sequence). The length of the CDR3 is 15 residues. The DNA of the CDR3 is TGTGCCAGCAGCCGTAGGACAGGCCTCAACTGGGGGCTGTTTTTT. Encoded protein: CASSRRTGLNWGLFF. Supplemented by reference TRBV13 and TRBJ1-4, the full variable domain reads AAGVIQSPRHLIKEKRETATLKCYPIPRHDTVYWYQQGPGQDPQFLISFYEKMQSDKGSIPDRFSAQQFSDYHSELNMSSLELGDSALYFCASSRRTGLNWGLFFGSGTQLSVL.

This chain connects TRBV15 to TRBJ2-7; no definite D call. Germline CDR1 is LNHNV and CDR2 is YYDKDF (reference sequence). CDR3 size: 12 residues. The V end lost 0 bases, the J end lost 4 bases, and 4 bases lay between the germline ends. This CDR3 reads CATSRDKYEQYF. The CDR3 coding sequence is TGTGCCACCAGCAGAGATAAGTACGAGCAGTACTTC.

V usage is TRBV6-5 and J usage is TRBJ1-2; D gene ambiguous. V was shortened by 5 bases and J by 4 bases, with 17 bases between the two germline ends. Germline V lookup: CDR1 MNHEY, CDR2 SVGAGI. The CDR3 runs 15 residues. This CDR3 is CASSDGEVSAYGYTF. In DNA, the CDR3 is TGTGCCAGCAGTGACGGGGAAGTGAGTGCCTATGGCTACACCTTC.

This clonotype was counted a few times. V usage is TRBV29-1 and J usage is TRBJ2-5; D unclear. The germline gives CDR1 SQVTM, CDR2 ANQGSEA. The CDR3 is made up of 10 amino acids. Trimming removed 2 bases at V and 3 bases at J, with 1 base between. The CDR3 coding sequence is TGCAGCGTTGAAAAAGAGACCCAGTACTTC. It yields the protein CSVEKETQYF.

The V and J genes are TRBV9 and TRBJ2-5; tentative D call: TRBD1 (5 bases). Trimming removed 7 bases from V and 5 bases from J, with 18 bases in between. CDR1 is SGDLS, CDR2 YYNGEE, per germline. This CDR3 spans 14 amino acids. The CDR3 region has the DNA TGTGCCAGCGGAGACCCTCAGGGAACTGAGACCCAGTACTTC. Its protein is CASGDPQGTETQYF.

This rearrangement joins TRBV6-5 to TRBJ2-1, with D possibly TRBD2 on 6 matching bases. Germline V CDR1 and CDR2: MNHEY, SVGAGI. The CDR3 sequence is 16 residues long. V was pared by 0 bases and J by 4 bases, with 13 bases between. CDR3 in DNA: TGTGCCAGCAGTTACTCAGGGTTGGAGGGTTACAATGAGCAGTTCTTC. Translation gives CASSYSGLEGYNEQFF.

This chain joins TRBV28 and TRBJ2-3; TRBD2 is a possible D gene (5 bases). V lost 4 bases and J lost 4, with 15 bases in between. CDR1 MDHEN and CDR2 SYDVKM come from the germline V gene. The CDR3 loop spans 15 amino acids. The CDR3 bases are TGTGCCAGCAGTTCTAGCCCAGGAGGCTCAGATACGCAGTATTTT. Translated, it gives CASSSSPGGSDTQYF.

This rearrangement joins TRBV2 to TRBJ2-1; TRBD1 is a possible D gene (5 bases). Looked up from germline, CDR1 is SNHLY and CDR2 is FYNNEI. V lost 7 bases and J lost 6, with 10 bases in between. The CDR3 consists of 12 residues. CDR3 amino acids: CASKSRVNEQFF. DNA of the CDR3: TGTGCCAGCAAAAGCAGGGTCAATGAGCAGTTCTTC.

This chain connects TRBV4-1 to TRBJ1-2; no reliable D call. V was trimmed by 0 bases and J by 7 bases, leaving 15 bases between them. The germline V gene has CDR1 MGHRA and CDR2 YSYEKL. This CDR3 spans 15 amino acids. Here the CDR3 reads CASSQELERYSGYTF. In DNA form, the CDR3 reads TGCGCCAGCAGCCAAGAGCTGGAGCGGTATAGTGGCTACACCTTC.

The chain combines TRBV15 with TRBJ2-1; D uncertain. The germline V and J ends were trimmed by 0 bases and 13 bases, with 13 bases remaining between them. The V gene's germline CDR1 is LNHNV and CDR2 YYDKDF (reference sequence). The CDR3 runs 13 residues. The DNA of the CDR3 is TGTGCCACCAGCAGAGATCAATACGACGGTCAGTTCTTC. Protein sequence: CATSRDQYDGQFF.